This T cell receptor beta chain emerged from a study of post-analysis software for immune sequencing data. Across the study: Multiple sclerosis in the patients followed relapsing-remitting, secondary progressive and progressive-relapsing courses.

Turning to this clonotype: Its antigen is not identified.

The CDR3 spans 13 residues. The V end was cut by 5 bases, the J end by 7 bases, with 13 bases between. Germline assignment: CDR1 SGHTA and CDR2 FQGNSA. The authors incorporated unique molecular identifiers into the TCR beta cDNA libraries. TCRdb reprocessed the PCR reads via MiXCR and lists one record per CDR3 protein. The sample holds about 400,000 distinct CDR3 sequences, around 37% seen once. Study observations and caveats: Among multiple sclerosis patients, normalized Chao1 diversity was significantly below that of controls. There were about 5 TRBV segments more frequent in patients than controls, and TRBV5-6, TRBV5-1 and TRBV20-1 were among them.

This TCR was recovered from a girl aged 5-17 years with multiple sclerosis. The chain couples TRBV7-2 to TRBJ2-3; TRBD2 is a possible D gene (5 bases). The material sequenced was blood. The DNA of the CDR3 is TGTGCCAGCAGCCGCGAGGGCTTCTATACGCAGTATTTT. Translation: CASSREGFYTQYF.